This entry lists 15 T cell receptor beta chains sequenced from one sample in a study of cytotoxic CD8 clonotypes in ibrutinib-treated CLL. The repertoire was sequenced with immunoSEQ multiplex PCR; TCRdb's copy has only in-frame clones and lacks some. The sample shows fewer than 400,000 clones, roughly 71% of them seen only once. The sequences come from PBMCs, collected after 36 months of ibrutinib treatment. These receptors all stem from a human donor with chronic lymphocytic leukemia.

The chain combines TRBV7-2 with TRBJ2-7; 16 bases fit TRBD2. Germline V gene sequence: CDR1 SGHTA, CDR2 FQGNSA. This CDR3 contains 18 residues. V dropped 1 base and J dropped 0; count of bases not matched to a gene: 3. The DNA of the CDR3 is TGTGCCAGCAGCTTAGGCGGGACTAGCGGGGGGGCCTCCTACGAGCAGTACTTC. It specifies CASSLGGTSGGASYEQYF.

The V gene is TRBV28, the J gene TRBJ2-7; D is unresolved. V lost 3 bases and J 5 bases, leaving 8 bases between the germline ends. From germline, CDR1 is MDHEN and CDR2 SYDVKM. The CDR3 spans 12 residues. The CDR3 region has the DNA TGTGCCAGCAGTTTCTGGGTTAACGAGCAGTACTTC. Translating gives CASSFWVNEQYF.

The genes are TRBV19 and TRBJ1-5; 8 bases map to TRBD1. Looked up from germline, CDR1 is LNHDA and CDR2 is SQIVND (reference sequence). With V trimmed by 2 bases and J by 0 bases, 6 bases remained unmatched. CDR3 size: 17 residues. The CDR3 coding sequence is TGTGCCAGTAGTATACAGGGGGCCACATATAGCAATCAGCCCCAGCATTTT. Protein sequence: CASSIQGATYSNQPQHF.

The chain uses TRBV7-9 and TRBJ1-5; D is possibly TRBD1 (6 bases). This CDR3 region has 16 residues. Germline V CDR1 and CDR2: SEHNR, FQNEAQ (reference sequence). Trimming cost V 4 bases and J 5 bases, with 18 bases left between them. Here the CDR3 DNA reads TGTGCCAGCAGCTCAGGGGACGGCCCCAGGGATCAGCCCCAGCATTTT. The encoded protein is CASSSGDGPRDQPQHF.

The DNA of the CDR3 is TGTGCCACCAGCAGAGATCCCCCGGGGCGACCGAACACTGAAGCTTTCTTT. This sequence encodes CATSRDPPGRPNTEAFF. V gene TRBV15 combines with J gene TRBJ1-1; maybe TRBD1 (5 bases). CDR1 is LNHNV, CDR2 YYDKDF, per germline (reference sequence). This CDR3 is built from 17 residues. Trimming pared 0 bases from V and 1 base from J, leaving 15 bases between.

This chain joins TRBV9 and TRBJ2-7, with 7 bases lining up with TRBD1. The CDR3 runs to 14 residues. J lost 5 bases, V lost 2 bases, and 7 bases had no gene match. The V gene's germline CDR1 is SGDLS and CDR2 YYNGEE. CDR3 sequence reads: CASSVTGSYDEQYF. The CDR3, as DNA: TGTGCCAGCAGCGTGACAGGGAGTTACGACGAGCAGTACTTC. Looking up the rest from reference TRBV9 and TRBJ2-7 gives the full variable domain: DSGVTQTPKHLITATGQRVTLRCSPRSGDLSVYWYQQSLDQGLQFLIQYYNGEERAKGNILERFSAQQFPDLHSELNLSSLELGDSALYFCASSVTGSYDEQYFGPGTRLTVT.

The rearrangement links TRBV9 to TRBJ2-1; 11 bases fit TRBD2. This CDR3 is 15 amino acids long. After removal of 2 bases from V and 6 bases from J, the junction contained 4 bases not matched to a gene. CDR1 is SGDLS and CDR2 is YYNGEE in the germline V gene. The CDR3 sequence: CASSVASGGPNEQFF. In DNA, the CDR3 is TGTGCCAGCAGCGTGGCTAGCGGGGGGCCCAATGAGCAGTTCTTC.

The chain uses TRBV28 and TRBJ2-2, with 9 bases matching TRBD1. CDR1 is MDHEN, CDR2 SYDVKM, per germline. The CDR3 has 14 amino acids. The V and J ends lost 6 bases and 5 bases, in that order; junction bases with no gene match: 4. The CDR3 sequence is CASSRQGGTGELFF. CDR3 DNA sequence: TGTGCCAGCAGCAGACAGGGGGGAACCGGGGAGCTGTTTTTT.

This clone was seen only a few times. The chain links TRBV6-5 to TRBJ1-5, with a weak D call TRBD1 (6 bases). This CDR3 is 16 amino acids long. The V and J ends lost 0 bases and 0 bases respectively, with 9 bases between them. Germline V gives CDR1 MNHEY, CDR2 SVGAGI. This CDR3 is CASSYSAGVSNQPQHF. CDR3 DNA sequence: TGTGCCAGCAGTTACTCCGCAGGGGTTAGCAATCAGCCCCAGCATTTT.

This clone was detected once. The chain employs TRBV7-6 and TRBJ2-1, with D perhaps matching TRBD1 (6 bases). The germline gives CDR1 SGHVS, CDR2 FNYEAQ. The CDR3 extends over 17 amino acids. Trimming left V 4 bases short and J 1 base short, with 17 bases between. CDR3 in DNA: TGTGCCAGCAGCTCGACCACCGGCCAGGGGTCCTACAATGAGCAGTTCTTC. Its protein product is CASSSTTGQGSYNEQFF. The entire variable domain, with the rest obtained from reference TRBV7-6 and TRBJ2-1, is as follows: GAGVSQSPRYKVTKRGQDVALRCDPISGHVSLYWYRQALGQGPEFLTYFNYEAQQDKSGLPNDRFSAERPEGSISTLTIQRTEQRDSAMYRCASSSTTGQGSYNEQFFGPGTRLTVL.

The chain combines TRBV19 with TRBJ1-1; D uncertain. This CDR3 has 15 amino acids. The germline gives CDR1 LNHDA, CDR2 SQIVND (reference sequence). The germline V and J ends were trimmed by 1 base and 1 base, with 10 bases remaining between them. CDR3 loop: CASSIGGRWNTEAFF. The CDR3 DNA reads as TGTGCCAGTAGTATAGGCGGCAGATGGAACACTGAAGCTTTCTTT.

For the CDR3, the DNA is TGTGCCATCAGTGAGGGGACAGGGGTGAATGGCTACACCTTC. Its translation is CAISEGTGVNGYTF. The chain links TRBV10-3 to TRBJ1-2; 10 bases line up with TRBD1. J was trimmed by 6 bases and V by 2 bases; bases with no gene match: 3. Germline V gene data show CDR1 as ENHRY and CDR2 as SYGVKD. This CDR3 spans 14 amino acids.

V gene TRBV29-1 combines with J gene TRBJ2-5, with D perhaps being TRBD1 or TRBD2 (5 bases each). The CDR3 contains 12 residues. CDR1 is SQVTM, CDR2 ANQGSEA, per germline. Between the trimmed V and J ends, which lost 7 bases and 2 bases, there was a span of 11 bases. CDR3 sequence (DNA): TGCAGCGGTGGGACGGAACAAGAGACCCAGTACTTC. Protein: CSGGTEQETQYF.

The CDR3 nucleotides read TGCGCCAGCAGCGGGCTGGGACAGGGTAATTCACCCCTCCACTTT. Translating it yields CASSGLGQGNSPLHF. This chain uses TRBV5-1 with TRBJ1-6; 9 nucleotides match TRBD1. This CDR3 spans 15 amino acids. Per the germline V gene, CDR1 is SGHRS and CDR2 is YFSETQ. The J segment lost 6 bases and the V segment lost 4 bases, leaving 5 bases of the junction unmatched.

The V and J genes are TRBV4-1 and TRBJ2-2, with 8 bases matching TRBD2. Trimming removed 1 base from V and 3 bases from J; junction bases left unmatched: 7. This CDR3 is built from 17 residues. Germline CDR1 and CDR2: MGHRA and YSYEKL. DNA of the CDR3: TGCGCCAGCAGCCAAGGAGGTAGCGGGGTTTACACCGGGGAGCTGTTTTTT. Encoded protein: CASSQGGSGVYTGELFF.